A selection of T cell receptor beta chains follows, all from one sample in a study of cytomegalovirus exposure and HLA in healthy donors. Repertoires were generated with immunoSEQ multiplex PCR, while TCRdb's copy carries only in-frame clones and drops some. The sample holds 150,000 to 200,000 clones, around 80% seen once. Sequencing was done on a sample of PBMCs. Receptor source: a man between 25 and 39 years old in good health and CMV-seropositive. The CDR3 runs from the conserved cysteine through the conserved F or W. Fields, in order: CDR3 protein, J gene, V gene, clone size. Clone size is stated in some rows and not others, as once, few, many or a class when expanded.

CASTDAYEQYF,TRBJ2-7,TRBV25-1,.
CASTLIEPREQYF,TRBJ2-7,TRBV2,once
CASSLGGRDYGYTF,TRBJ1-2,TRBV27,.
CASWGGQGFSLRAEAFF,TRBJ1-1,TRBV19,.
CASSLEGRGSETQYF,TRBJ2-5,TRBV7-2,.
CASSPLGGQNYEQYF,TRBJ2-7,TRBV28,.
CASSLGGRRDTEAFF,TRBJ1-1,TRBV28,once
CAISVSGTEAGNTIYF,TRBJ1-3,TRBV10-3,.
CASSSTSGMGETQYF,TRBJ2-5,TRBV5-1,.
CASSLSQGLTEAFF,TRBJ1-1,TRBV7-9,.
CASSSSRGPYEQYF,TRBJ2-7,TRBV5-1,.
CASGGSWRRDEQYF,TRBJ2-7,TRBV28,.
CASSSSGRGYEQYF,TRBJ2-7,TRBV2,once
CASSSDRVNNQPQHF,TRBJ1-5,TRBV28,.
CASSPPVPGQADNEQFF,TRBJ2-1,TRBV28,.
CASSNKYLDRVRYEQYF,TRBJ2-7,TRBV28,.
CASSYSQGNTEAFF,TRBJ1-1,TRBV6-5,.
CASSDTQGPGGEKLFF,TRBJ1-4,TRBV5-1,.
CASSSGTREQFF,TRBJ2-1,TRBV5-6,.
CASSEIPGGPGYTF,TRBJ1-2,TRBV6-1,once
CASSPPGARSRYGYTF,TRBJ1-2,TRBV14,.
CASSEVLEMSYEQYF,TRBJ2-7,TRBV6-1,.
CASSFAGEQFF,TRBJ2-1,TRBV5-6,.
CAARDRGYGYTF,TRBJ1-2,TRBV13,.
CASSEGAGTYGYTF,TRBJ1-2,TRBV5-1,.
CASSPWRGRSDTQYF,TRBJ2-3,TRBV11-3,once
CASSYVLAKNIQYF,TRBJ2-4,TRBV6-6,.
CAWSVPWTSGSLGNEQFF,TRBJ2-1,TRBV30,.
CASSESLDRLGNQPQHF,TRBJ1-5,TRBV19,.
CASSGGQGRTHEQYF,TRBJ2-7,TRBV5-1,.
CASSFWLLVHNEQFF,TRBJ2-1,TRBV7-2,once
CASATGTGRGYGYTF,TRBJ1-2,TRBV7-2,.
CASTMKPGQGGEQYF,TRBJ2-7,TRBV2,.
CASSQDSGRRGGRNEQFF,TRBJ2-1,TRBV4-2,few
CAWSRRGTGGHEQYF,TRBJ2-7,TRBV30,.
CASSPLAGGRIGTQYF,TRBJ2-3,TRBV19,.
CASSYGSGTPNTEAFF,TRBJ1-1,TRBV6-5,.
CASSGHSTSGATYQETQYF,TRBJ2-5,TRBV7-9,.
CASSLWEDRNYGYTF,TRBJ1-2,TRBV28,.
CASSDGGGPYNEQFF,TRBJ2-1,TRBV2,.
CASSSGQGDLRRLYEQYF,TRBJ2-7,TRBV5-1,.